These 23 T cell receptor beta chains were all obtained from the same sample, sequenced in a study of blood T cell repertoires in COVID-19. Sequencing used immunoSEQ multiplex PCR; TCRdb keeps in-frame clones, though not all of them. The sample has about 220,000 clones, roughly 87% seen once; the top ten hold about 2%. The sample comprised peripheral blood. Every receptor here comes from a middle-aged man with active or convalescent COVID-19.

J is TRBJ2-2 and V is TRBV7-9; no clear D. Germline CDR1 is SEHNR and CDR2 is FQNEAQ (reference sequence). Deletions cut 5 bases from V and 6 bases from J, with 10 bases between. This CDR3 has 13 amino acids. The CDR3 DNA sequence: TGTGCCAGCAGCAAGTATGAGGCCGGGGAGCTGTTTTTT. This translates into CASSKYEAGELFF.

The V and J genes are TRBV11-2 and TRBJ2-2; D not resolved. Trimming shortened V by 1 base and J by 2 bases, and 5 bases separated the two germline ends. Germline lookup yields CDR1 SGHAT and CDR2 FQNNGV. This CDR3 spans 14 amino acids. The chain's CDR3 is CASSLGPNTGELFF. For the CDR3, the DNA is TGTGCCAGCAGCTTAGGGCCCAACACCGGGGAGCTGTTTTTT.

Comments on this clone: Sequence at one end of the junction differs from germline and may be a read error. The chain is built from TRBV4-2 and TRBJ2-3, with 10 bases fitting TRBD2. Germline CDR1 LGHNA, CDR2 YNFKEQ. The CDR3 consists of 16 residues. The CDR3 DNA reads TGTGCTAGCAGCCAAAACCAGCGGGGGGGCCAGGATACGCAGTATTTT. Encoded protein: CASSQNQRGGQDTQYF.

A single count supports this clone. The chain is built from TRBV5-8 and TRBJ2-6, with a tentative D call TRBD2 (6 bases). Trimming stripped 4 bases from V and 0 bases from J, with 14 bases between. The CDR3 has 17 amino acids. Germline loops: CDR1 SGHTS, CDR2 YDEGEE. The CDR3 sequence is CASSEGTLHSGANVLTF. The DNA of the CDR3 is TGTGCCAGCAGCGAGGGGACTCTTCACTCTGGGGCCAACGTCCTGACTTTC.

The rearrangement links TRBV11-2 to TRBJ2-3, with D perhaps TRBD2 (5 bases). The germline V and J ends were trimmed by 3 bases and 4 bases, with 20 bases remaining between them. Germline loops: CDR1 SGHAT, CDR2 FQNNGV. The CDR3 loop spans 17 amino acids. In DNA, the CDR3 is TGTGCCAGCAGCTTCCCCGTCCGTCCCACCGGGGCAGATACGCAGTATTTT. Amino acids: CASSFPVRPTGADTQYF.

The chain employs TRBV6-5 and TRBJ2-1, with D tentatively TRBD1 (5 bases). V lost 2 bases, J lost 4 bases, and 12 bases lay in between. The length of the CDR3 is 15 residues. Per the germline V gene, CDR1 is MNHEY and CDR2 is SVGAGI. CDR3 in amino acids: CASSYETANYNEQFF. The DNA of the CDR3 is TGTGCCAGCAGTTACGAGACAGCTAATTACAATGAGCAGTTCTTC.

The genes are TRBV5-6 and TRBJ2-5, with D perhaps matching TRBD2 (5 bases). The ends were cut back, 0 bases at V and 5 bases at J, with 8 bases in the middle. CDR3 length equals 13 residues. CDR1 and CDR2 from the germline V gene are SGHDT and YYEEEE. Written as DNA, the CDR3 is TGTGCCAGCAGCTTGGTAGCGACGGAGACCCAGTACTTC. Amino acid sequence: CASSLVATETQYF.

The V gene is TRBV13, the J gene TRBJ2-1, with TRBD2 matching over 13 bases. CDR1 and CDR2 (germline): PRHDT, FYEKMQ (reference sequence). The CDR3 has 16 residues. The junction had 9 bases not matched to a gene; V was cut back by 6 bases and J by 7 bases. This CDR3 is CASRELAGGLPNEQFF. The CDR3 coding sequence is TGTGCCAGCAGGGAACTAGCGGGAGGGCTCCCAAATGAGCAGTTCTTC. The variable domain in full, completed from reference TRBV13 and TRBJ2-1, reads AAGVIQSPRHLIKEKRETATLKCYPIPRHDTVYWYQQGPGQDPQFLISFYEKMQSDKGSIPDRFSAQQFSDYHSELNMSSLELGDSALYFCASRELAGGLPNEQFFGPGTRLTVL.

The CDR3 here is CASTLTSVRYNEQFF. In DNA form, the CDR3 reads TGCGCCAGCACCCTTACTAGCGTTCGCTACAATGAGCAGTTCTTC. J is TRBJ2-1 and V is TRBV5-1; TRBD2 aligns across 7 bases. Germline CDR1 reads SGHRS; CDR2 reads YFSETQ. The CDR3 spans 15 residues. V lost 6 bases to trimming and J lost 3 bases; unmatched junction nucleotides: 9.

The V call is TRBV30, the J call TRBJ2-7; tentative D call: TRBD1 (5 bases). Trimming stripped 3 bases from V and 4 bases from J, with 10 bases between. Germline V gene data show CDR1 as GTSNPN and CDR2 as SVGIG (reference sequence). The CDR3 length is 12 residues. The CDR3 spells CAWSLRAYEQYF. The CDR3, as DNA: TGTGCCTGGAGCCTCAGGGCATACGAGCAGTACTTC. The full variable domain, with the rest looked up from reference TRBV30 and TRBJ2-7, is SQTIHQWPATLVQPVGSPLSLECTVEGTSNPNLYWYRQAAGRGLQLLFYSVGIGQISSEVPQNLSASRPQDRQFILSSKKLLLSDSGFYLCAWSLRAYEQYFGPGTRLTVT.

This clone was counted once. The J gene is TRBJ1-5, the V gene TRBV4-1; D gene ambiguous. Germline CDR1 reads MGHRA; CDR2 reads YSYEKL. This CDR3 spans 17 amino acids. Trimming cost V 1 base and J 0 bases, with 13 bases left between them. The CDR3 region is CASSQVASLYSNQPQHF. The CDR3 DNA follows: TGCGCCAGCAGCCAAGTGGCTTCCTTGTATAGCAATCAGCCCCAGCATTTT.

In its sample, this clone was seen once. The chain couples TRBV29-1 to TRBJ1-5; D is perhaps TRBD1 (5 bases). The CDR3 contains 14 residues. CDR1 and CDR2 from the germline V gene are SQVTM and ANQGSEA. The V gene lost 5 bases and the J gene lost 3 bases, with 14 bases spanning the gap. The CDR3 here is CSVLGQGNNQPQHF. In DNA form, the CDR3 reads TGCAGCGTTCTGGGTCAGGGTAACAATCAGCCCCAGCATTTT.

This clone appeared a few times. The CDR3 coding sequence is TGTGCCAGCACCCTGGCGGAGATTGAAGCTTTCTTT. Translation: CASTLAEIEAFF. The chain recombines TRBV5-8 with TRBJ1-1; D uncertain. The V gene's germline CDR1 is SGHTS and CDR2 YDEGEE. Trimming shortened V by 6 bases and J by 7 bases, and 13 bases separated the two germline ends. This CDR3 has 12 amino acids. Supplemented by reference TRBV5-8 and TRBJ1-1, the full variable domain reads EAGVTQSPTHLIKTRGQQATLRCSPISGHTSVYWYQQALGLGLQFLLWYDEGEERNRGNFPPRFSGRQFPNYSSELNVNALELEDSALYLCASTLAEIEAFFGQGTRLTVV.

This chain links TRBV27 with TRBJ2-7; the match to TRBD1 covers 7 bases. V was clipped by 3 bases and J by 5 bases; unmatched bases: 1. The CDR3 has 12 amino acids. Germline V gives CDR1 MNHEY, CDR2 SMNVEV (reference sequence). The CDR3 protein is CASSLTGNEQYF. As DNA, the CDR3 is TGTGCCAGCAGTTTGACAGGGAACGAGCAGTACTTC.

The chain combines TRBV6-2 or TRBV6-3 with TRBJ1-1, with TRBD1 matching 7 bases. CDR3 length: 15 amino acids. From germline, CDR1 is MNHEY and CDR2 SVGEGT. The V and J ends lost 4 bases and 1 base, in that order; junction bases with no gene match: 6. CDR3 sequence reads: CASSFRGDGNTEAFF. The CDR3 DNA reads TGTGCCAGCAGTTTCAGGGGGGACGGGAACACTGAAGCTTTCTTT.

The J gene is TRBJ1-6, the V gene TRBV6-5; no reliable D call. Germline V gene lookup returns CDR1 MNHEY and CDR2 SVGAGI. CDR3 size: 15 residues. The V gene lost 6 bases and the J gene lost 7 bases, with 16 bases spanning the gap. CDR3 region: CASRAQGGGNSPLHF. For the CDR3, the DNA is TGTGCCAGCAGGGCACAAGGTGGAGGCAATTCACCCCTCCACTTT.

This chain joins TRBV19 and TRBJ1-5; D not resolved. The length of the CDR3 is 14 residues. Deletions cut 6 bases from V and 5 bases from J, with 14 bases between. The germline V gene has CDR1 LNHDA and CDR2 SQIVND (reference sequence). The CDR3 here is CASRPRGVHQPQHF. CDR3 DNA: TGTGCCAGTAGACCCCGGGGAGTGCATCAGCCCCAGCATTTT.

The genes are TRBV18 and TRBJ2-1, with TRBD1 identical over 12 bases. Trimming cost V 10 bases and J 6 bases; bases outside gene matches: 10. CDR1 is KGHSH and CDR2 is LQKENI in the germline V gene. The CDR3 extends over 15 amino acids. CDR3 DNA: TGTGCCAACGCCCCGGGACAGGGGGCCGGCAATGAGCAGTTCTTC. This codes for CANAPGQGAGNEQFF. Variable domain in full (rest from reference TRBV18 and TRBJ2-1): NAGVMQNPRHLVRRRGQEARLRCSPMKGHSHVYWYRQLPEEGLKFMVYLQKENIIDESGMPKERFSAEFPKEGPSILRIQQVVRGDSAAYFCANAPGQGAGNEQFFGPGTRLTVL.

The CDR3 here is CASRSYSNQPQHF. The CDR3 DNA sequence: TGTGCCAGCAGGTCTTATAGCAATCAGCCCCAGCATTTT. J is TRBJ1-5 and V is TRBV2; D remains unclear. V dropped 6 bases and J dropped 0 bases, with 6 bases sitting between them. Germline lookup yields CDR1 SNHLY and CDR2 FYNNEI. This CDR3 region has 13 residues.

The rearrangement links TRBV5-1 to TRBJ1-2; TRBD1 might be the D (6 bases). This CDR3 contains 17 residues. V lost 3 bases and J lost 1, with 19 bases in between. The germline gives CDR1 SGHRS, CDR2 YFSETQ. Written as DNA, the CDR3 is TGCGCCAGCAGCTCTCTCGGACAGAGTGGCCTTAACTATGGCTACACCTTC. It is translated as CASSSLGQSGLNYGYTF.

J is TRBJ2-1 and V is TRBV20-1; D not resolved. Trimming pared 6 bases from V and 7 bases from J, leaving 7 bases between. The germline CDR1 and CDR2 sequences are DFQATT and SNEGSKA (reference sequence). CDR3 length: 10 residues. The CDR3 region is CSAPLNEQFF. CDR3 sequence (DNA): TGCAGTGCCCCCTTGAATGAGCAGTTCTTC.

The V gene is TRBV30, the J gene TRBJ1-6, with TRBD1 matching over 8 bases. This CDR3 contains 14 residues. The V gene's germline CDR1 is GTSNPN and CDR2 SVGIG (reference sequence). V dropped 4 bases and J dropped 9; count of bases not matched to a gene: 8. Here the CDR3 DNA reads TGTGCCTGGAACTTTGACAGGGGCGGTTCACCCCTCCACTTT. Amino acid sequence: CAWNFDRGGSPLHF.

This rearrangement joins TRBV9 to TRBJ2-1; no firm D call. V lost 7 bases to trimming and J lost 8 bases, with 13 bases between them. Germline V CDR1 and CDR2: SGDLS, YYNGEE. The CDR3 runs 12 residues. The DNA for the CDR3 is TGTGCCAGCGGCTCTAGTTTGTATGAGCAGTTCTTC. Translating gives CASGSSLYEQFF.